This section outlines one T cell receptor beta chain sequence together with its context. This record comes from a study of blood T cell repertoires in COVID-19. As for the study in general: Samples came from the United States, Italy and Spain, spanning acute and convalescent COVID-19. PBMCs, B-cell-depleted T cells, or T cells were the source of the cDNA or gDNA that made up the material.

Methods used by the authors: By means of reference gene primer amplification, nucleated cell counts were estimated. Sequencing used immunoSEQ multiplex PCR; TCRdb keeps in-frame clones, though not all of them. That table gives V, J and clone size, and the DNA gave D and trimming. The sample consists of about 140,000 clones, about 86% of them appearing once. Sequenced material: peripheral blood. The receptor's source is a woman between 55 and 75 years old with acute or convalescent COVID-19.

CDR3 coding DNA: TGTGCCATCAGGCCCCCCGGGGGGAGGGGCTACAATGAGCAGTTCTTC. It specifies CAIRPPGGRGYNEQFF. The rearrangement joins TRBV10-3 to TRBJ2-1; 7 bases match TRBD2. The CDR3 covers 16 residues. Germline CDR1 reads ENHRY; CDR2 reads SYGVKD. V trimming: 6 bases; J trimming: 3 bases; junction bases outside the gene matches: 11.